The clone carrying this TCR beta chain has a single count. This sample was included in a study of T cell changes during pregnancy in multiple sclerosis. CDR1 and CDR2 (germline): GTSNPN, SVGIG (reference sequence). The CDR3 extends over 15 amino acids. The V gene lost 3 bases and the J gene lost 6 bases, with 17 bases spanning the gap. Produced via immunoSEQ multiplex PCR; TCRdb's table is partial and in-frame only. This sample has fewer than 45,000 clones, with 80% to 95% found just once. The TCR originated in a female donor with multiple sclerosis, enrolled in a pregnancy study. Sequencing was performed on CD4+ T cells from peripheral blood mononuclear cells, taken in the first trimester of pregnancy. This chain uses TRBV30 with TRBJ2-2, with D possibly being TRBD2 (6 bases). As DNA, the CDR3 is TGTGCCTGGAGGGGGCGGGGCAGCAGGGCCGGGGAGCTGTTTTTT. It codes for CAWRGRGSRAGELFF.